The clone carrying this T cell receptor beta chain was counted many times. Its antigen remains unknown. These data originate in a study of T cell repertoires in cytomegalovirus infection. Study at large: Public TCR beta signatures provided an indication of both CMV infection and a matching HLA type.

Via MiXCR, TCRdb re-called the reads, giving one row per CDR3 protein. The sample carries 550,000 to 850,000 distinct CDR3 sequences, about 30% recorded once. Study results and caveats: It was HLA-C-restricted CMV-specific TCR beta clonotypes that dominated the response ex vivo. Frequencies of public TCR beta families were cumulated, and this identified carriers of CMV plus the relevant HLA.

The CDR3 length is 16 residues. V was trimmed by 0 bases and J by 3 bases, leaving 12 bases between them. Per the germline V gene, CDR1 is SGHTA and CDR2 is FQGNSA. The sequenced sample was cultured PBMCs, obtained from culture after CMV antigen stimulation. The clonotype was recovered from a human donor in good health (CMV status not recorded). Some clones in this sample may be carry-over from other donors' samples. The chain joins TRBV7-2 to TRBJ2-1; perhaps TRBD2 as D (5 bases). DNA of the CDR3: TGTGCCAGCAGCTTAGCGGCGGGTAGCCTCTACAATGAGCAGTTCTTC. The encoded protein is CASSLAAGSLYNEQFF.